This note documents a single TCR beta chain sequence. What it recognizes is unknown. The source of the sample is a study of T cell repertoires in ileal Crohn's disease. Study background: Operated complications were stricturing disease (about 60%) and penetrating disease (39%).

General study findings and limits: Active smokers at surgery had more clonal expansions than non-smokers. All patients with clonality above 26.8% had endoscopic recurrence.

The CDR3 length is 15 residues. Per the germline V gene, CDR1 is SGHKS and CDR2 is YYEKEE (reference sequence). V shed 5 bases and J 6 bases; nucleotides not matched to a gene: 9. Libraries were prepared by immunoSEQ multiplex PCR; TCRdb keeps only in-frame clonotypes and omits some of them. This sample has thousands of clones, with approximately 80% found just once. This chain uses TRBV5-5 with TRBJ2-4, with 9 bases matching TRBD1. The clonotype comes from an adult with Crohn's disease. Material for sequencing was ileal tissue. In nucleotides, the CDR3 is TGTGCCAGCAGTTCCACCGGGACAGGGATAAACATTCAGTACTTC. The encoded protein is CASSSTGTGINIQYF.